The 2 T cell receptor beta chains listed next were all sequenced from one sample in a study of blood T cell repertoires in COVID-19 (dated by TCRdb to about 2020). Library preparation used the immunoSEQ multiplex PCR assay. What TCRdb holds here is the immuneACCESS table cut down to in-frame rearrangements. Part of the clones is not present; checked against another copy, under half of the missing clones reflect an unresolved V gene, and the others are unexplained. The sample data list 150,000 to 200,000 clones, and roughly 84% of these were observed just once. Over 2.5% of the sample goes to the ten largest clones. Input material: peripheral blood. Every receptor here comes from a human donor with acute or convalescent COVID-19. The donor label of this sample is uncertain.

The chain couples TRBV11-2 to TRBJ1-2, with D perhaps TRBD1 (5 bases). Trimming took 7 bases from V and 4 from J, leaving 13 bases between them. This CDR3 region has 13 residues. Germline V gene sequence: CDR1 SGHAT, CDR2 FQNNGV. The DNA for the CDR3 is TGTGCCAGCACCCAGGGAGGAGTCTATGGCTACACCTTC. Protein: CASTQGGVYGYTF.

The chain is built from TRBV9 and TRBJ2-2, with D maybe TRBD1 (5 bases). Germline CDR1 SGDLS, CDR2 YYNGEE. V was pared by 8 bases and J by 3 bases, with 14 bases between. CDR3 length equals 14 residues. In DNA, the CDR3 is TGTGCCAGTACCGGTCTAGGGGACACCGGGGAGCTGTTTTTT. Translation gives CASTGLGDTGELFF.